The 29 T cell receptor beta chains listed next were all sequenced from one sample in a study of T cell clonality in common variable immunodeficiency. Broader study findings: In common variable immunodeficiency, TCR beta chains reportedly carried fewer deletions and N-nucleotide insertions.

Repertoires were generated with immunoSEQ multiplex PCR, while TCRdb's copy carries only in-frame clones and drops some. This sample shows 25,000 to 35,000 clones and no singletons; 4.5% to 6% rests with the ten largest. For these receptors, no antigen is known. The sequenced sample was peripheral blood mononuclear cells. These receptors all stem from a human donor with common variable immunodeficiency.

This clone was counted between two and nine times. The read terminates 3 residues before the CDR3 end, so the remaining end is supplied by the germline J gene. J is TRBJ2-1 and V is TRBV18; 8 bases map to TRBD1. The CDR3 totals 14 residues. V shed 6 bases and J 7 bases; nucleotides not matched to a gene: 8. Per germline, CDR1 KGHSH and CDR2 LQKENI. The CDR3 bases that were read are TGTGCCAGCTCCCCCCGGACAGGGAGGAATGAG. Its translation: CASSPRTGRNE. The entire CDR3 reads CASSPRTGRNEQFF.

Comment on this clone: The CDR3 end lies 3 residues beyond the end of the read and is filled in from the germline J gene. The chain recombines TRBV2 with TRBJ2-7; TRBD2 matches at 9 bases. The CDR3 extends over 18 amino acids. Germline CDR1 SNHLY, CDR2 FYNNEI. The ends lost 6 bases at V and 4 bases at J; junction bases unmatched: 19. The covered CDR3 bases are TGTGCCAGCAGATATACCTACTCCGGGACTAGCTTTGCATACGAG. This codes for CASRYTYSGTSFAYE. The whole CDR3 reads CASRYTYSGTSFAYEQYF. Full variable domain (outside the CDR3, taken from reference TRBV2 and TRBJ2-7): EPEVTQTPSHQVTQMGQEVILRCVPISNHLYFYWYRQILGQKVEFLVSFYNNEISEKSEIFDDQFSVERPDGSNFTLKIRSTKLEDSAMYFCASRYTYSGTSFAYEQYFGPGTRLTVT.

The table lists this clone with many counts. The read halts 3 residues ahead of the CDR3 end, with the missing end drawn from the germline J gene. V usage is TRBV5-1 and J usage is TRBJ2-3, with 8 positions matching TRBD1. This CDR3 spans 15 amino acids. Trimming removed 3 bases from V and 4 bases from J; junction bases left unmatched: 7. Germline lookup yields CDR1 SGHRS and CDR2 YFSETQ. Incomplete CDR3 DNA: TGCGCCAGCAGCTCGACAGGGGCGGTCGCAGATACG. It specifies CASSSTGAVADT. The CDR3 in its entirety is CASSSTGAVADTQYF.

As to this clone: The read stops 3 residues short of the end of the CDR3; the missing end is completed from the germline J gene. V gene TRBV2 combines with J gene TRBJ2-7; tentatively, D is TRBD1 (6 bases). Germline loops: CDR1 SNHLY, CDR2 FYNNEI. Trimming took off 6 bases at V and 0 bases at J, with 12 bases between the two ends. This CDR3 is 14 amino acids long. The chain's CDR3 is CASRETGSSYEQYF. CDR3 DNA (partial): TGTGCCAGCAGGGAGACAGGCAGCTCCTACGAG.

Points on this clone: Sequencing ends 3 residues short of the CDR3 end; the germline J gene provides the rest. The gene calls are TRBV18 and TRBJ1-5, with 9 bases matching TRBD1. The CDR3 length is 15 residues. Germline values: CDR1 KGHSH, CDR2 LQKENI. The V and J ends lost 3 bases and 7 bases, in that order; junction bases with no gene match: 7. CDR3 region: CASSPGQGKDQPQHF. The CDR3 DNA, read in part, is TGTGCCAGCTCACCCGGACAGGGGAAAGACCAGCCC.

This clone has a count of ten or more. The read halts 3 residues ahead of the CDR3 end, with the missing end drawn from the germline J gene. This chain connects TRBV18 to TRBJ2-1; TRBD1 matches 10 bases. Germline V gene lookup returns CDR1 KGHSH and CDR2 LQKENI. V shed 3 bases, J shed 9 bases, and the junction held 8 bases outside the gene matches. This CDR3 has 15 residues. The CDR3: CASSPRTDRGSEQFF. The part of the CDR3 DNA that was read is TGTGCCAGCTCACCCCGAACGGACAGGGGGAGTGAG.

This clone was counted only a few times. The CDR3 loop reads CASSVEQTYNEQFF. Incomplete CDR3 DNA: TGTGCCAGCAGTGTTGAGCAGACTTACAATGAG. The rearrangement links TRBV2 to TRBJ2-1; D unresolved. The read gets to within 3 residues of the CDR3 end, and the germline J gene fills in the rest. CDR1 and CDR2 (germline): SNHLY, FYNNEI. V was shortened by 4 bases and J by 4 bases, with 11 bases between the two germline ends. The CDR3 spans 14 residues.

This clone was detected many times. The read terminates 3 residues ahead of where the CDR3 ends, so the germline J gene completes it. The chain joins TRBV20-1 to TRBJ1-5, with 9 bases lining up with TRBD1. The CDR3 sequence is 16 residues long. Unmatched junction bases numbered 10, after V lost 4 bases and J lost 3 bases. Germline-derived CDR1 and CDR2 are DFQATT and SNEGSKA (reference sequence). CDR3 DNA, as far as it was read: TGCAGTGCTATCAACAGGGGGCGCGGGGTCAATCAGCCC. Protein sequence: CSAINRGRGVNQP. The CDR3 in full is CSAINRGRGVNQPQHF.

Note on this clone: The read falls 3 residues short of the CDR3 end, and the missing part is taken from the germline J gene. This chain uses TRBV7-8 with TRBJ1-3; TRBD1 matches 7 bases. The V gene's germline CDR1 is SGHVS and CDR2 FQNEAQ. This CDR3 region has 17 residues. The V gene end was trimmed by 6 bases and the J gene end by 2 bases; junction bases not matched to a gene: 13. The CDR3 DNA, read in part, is TGTGCCAGCAGACCACGACAGGGAGGGGTTACTGGAAACACC. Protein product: CASRPRQGGVTGNT. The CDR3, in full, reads CASRPRQGGVTGNTIYF. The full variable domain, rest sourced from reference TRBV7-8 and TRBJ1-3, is GAGVSQSPRYKVAKRGQDVALRCDPISGHVSLFWYQQALGQGPEFLTYFQNEAQLDKSGLPSDRFFAERPEGSVSTLKIQRTQQEDSAVYLCASRPRQGGVTGNTIYFGEGSWLTVV.

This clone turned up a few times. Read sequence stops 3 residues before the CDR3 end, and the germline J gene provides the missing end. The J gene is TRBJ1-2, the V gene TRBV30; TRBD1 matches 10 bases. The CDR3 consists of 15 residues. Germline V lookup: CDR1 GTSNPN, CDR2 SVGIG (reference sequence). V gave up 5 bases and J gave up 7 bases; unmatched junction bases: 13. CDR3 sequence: CAWHPGTGVLSGYTF. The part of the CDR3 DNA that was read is TGTGCCTGGCACCCCGGGACAGGGGTTTTAAGTGGC.

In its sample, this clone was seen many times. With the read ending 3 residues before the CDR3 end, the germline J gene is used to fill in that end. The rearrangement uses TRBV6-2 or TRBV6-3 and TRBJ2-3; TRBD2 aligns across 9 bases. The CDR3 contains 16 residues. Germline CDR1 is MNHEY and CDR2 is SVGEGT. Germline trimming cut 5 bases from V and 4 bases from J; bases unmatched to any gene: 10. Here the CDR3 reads CASSLIAGAGADTQYF. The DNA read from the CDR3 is TGTGCCAGCAGTCTCATAGCGGGGGCGGGGGCAGATACG.

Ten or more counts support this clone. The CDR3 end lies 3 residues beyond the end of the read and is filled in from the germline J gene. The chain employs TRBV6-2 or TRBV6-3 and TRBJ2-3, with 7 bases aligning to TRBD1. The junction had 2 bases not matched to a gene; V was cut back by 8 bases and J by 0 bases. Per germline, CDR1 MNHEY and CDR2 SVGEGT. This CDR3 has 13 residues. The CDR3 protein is CASRDSSTDTQYF. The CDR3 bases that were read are TGTGCCAGCCGGGACAGCAGCACAGATACG.

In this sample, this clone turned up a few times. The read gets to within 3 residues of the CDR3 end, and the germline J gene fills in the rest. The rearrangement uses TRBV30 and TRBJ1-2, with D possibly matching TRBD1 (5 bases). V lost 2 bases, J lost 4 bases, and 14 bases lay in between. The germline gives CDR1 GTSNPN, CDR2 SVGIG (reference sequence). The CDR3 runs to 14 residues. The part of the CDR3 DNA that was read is TGTGCCTGGAGTAACCGACAGCCTTCCTATGGC. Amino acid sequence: CAWSNRQPSYG. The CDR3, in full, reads CAWSNRQPSYGYTF.

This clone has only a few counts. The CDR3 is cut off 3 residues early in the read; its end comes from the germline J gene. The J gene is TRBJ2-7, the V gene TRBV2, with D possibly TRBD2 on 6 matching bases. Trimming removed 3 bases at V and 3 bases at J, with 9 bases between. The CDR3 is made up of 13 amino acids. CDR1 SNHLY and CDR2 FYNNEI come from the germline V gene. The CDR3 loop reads CASSDGGVYEQYF. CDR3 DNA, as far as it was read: TGTGCCAGCAGTGACGGAGGGGTCTACGAG.

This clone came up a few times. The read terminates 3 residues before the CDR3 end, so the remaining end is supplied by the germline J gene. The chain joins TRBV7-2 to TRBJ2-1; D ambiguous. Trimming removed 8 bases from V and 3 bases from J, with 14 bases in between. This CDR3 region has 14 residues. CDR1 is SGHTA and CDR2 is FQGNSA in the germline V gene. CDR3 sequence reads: CASVKYFGYNEQFF. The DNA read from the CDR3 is TGTGCCAGCGTAAAGTATTTCGGCTACAATGAG.

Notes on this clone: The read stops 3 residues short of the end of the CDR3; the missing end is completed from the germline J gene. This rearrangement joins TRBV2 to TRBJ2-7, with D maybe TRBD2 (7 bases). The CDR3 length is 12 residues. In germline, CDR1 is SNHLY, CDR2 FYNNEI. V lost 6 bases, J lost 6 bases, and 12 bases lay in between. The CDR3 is CASSVGGLEQYF. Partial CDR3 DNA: TGTGCCAGCAGCGTGGGGGGGCTCGAG.

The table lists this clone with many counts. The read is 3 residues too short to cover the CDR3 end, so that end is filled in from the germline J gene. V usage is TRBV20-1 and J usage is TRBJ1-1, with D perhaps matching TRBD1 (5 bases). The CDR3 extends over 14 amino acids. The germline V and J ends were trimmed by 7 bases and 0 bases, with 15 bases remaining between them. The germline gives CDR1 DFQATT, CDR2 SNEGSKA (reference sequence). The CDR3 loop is CSVVRGNMNTEAFF. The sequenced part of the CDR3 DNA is TGCAGTGTTGTGCGGGGGAACATGAACACTGAA.

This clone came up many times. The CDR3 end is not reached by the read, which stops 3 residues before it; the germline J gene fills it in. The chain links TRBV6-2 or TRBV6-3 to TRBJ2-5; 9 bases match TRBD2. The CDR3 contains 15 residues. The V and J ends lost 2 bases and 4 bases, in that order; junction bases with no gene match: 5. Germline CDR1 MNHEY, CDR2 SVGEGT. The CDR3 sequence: CASSYPAGGTETQYF. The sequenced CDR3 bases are TGTGCCAGCAGTTACCCAGCGGGGGGAACAGAGACC.

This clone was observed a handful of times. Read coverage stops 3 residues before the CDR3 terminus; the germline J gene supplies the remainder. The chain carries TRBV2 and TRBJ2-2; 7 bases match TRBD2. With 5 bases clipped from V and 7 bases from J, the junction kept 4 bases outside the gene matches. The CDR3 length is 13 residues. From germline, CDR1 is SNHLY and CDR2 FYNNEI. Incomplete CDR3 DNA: TGTGCCAGCAGTACTAGCGTTATCGGGGAG. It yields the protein CASSTSVIGE. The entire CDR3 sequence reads CASSTSVIGELFF.

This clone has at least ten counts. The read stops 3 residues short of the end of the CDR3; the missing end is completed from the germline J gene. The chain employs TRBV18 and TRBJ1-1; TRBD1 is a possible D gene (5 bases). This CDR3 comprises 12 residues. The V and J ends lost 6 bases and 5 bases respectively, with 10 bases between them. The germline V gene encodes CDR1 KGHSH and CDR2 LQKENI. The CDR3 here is CASSAGGTEAFF. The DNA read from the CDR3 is TGTGCCAGCTCCGCCGGGGGAACTGAA.

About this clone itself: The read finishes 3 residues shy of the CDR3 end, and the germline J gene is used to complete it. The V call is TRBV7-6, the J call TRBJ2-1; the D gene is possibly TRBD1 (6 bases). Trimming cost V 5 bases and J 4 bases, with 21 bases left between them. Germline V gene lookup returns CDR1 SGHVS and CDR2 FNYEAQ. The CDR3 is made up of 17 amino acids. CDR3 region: CASSGLLGAQGYNEQFF. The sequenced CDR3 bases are TGTGCCAGCAGCGGCCTTCTGGGGGCTCAGGGGTACAATGAG.

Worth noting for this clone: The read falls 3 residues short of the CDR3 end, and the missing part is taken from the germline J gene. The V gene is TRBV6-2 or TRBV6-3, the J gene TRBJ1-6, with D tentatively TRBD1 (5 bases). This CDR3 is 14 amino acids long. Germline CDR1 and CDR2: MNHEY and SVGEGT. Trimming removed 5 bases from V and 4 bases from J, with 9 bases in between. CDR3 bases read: TGTGCCAGCAGTCAAACAGGATATAATTCACCC. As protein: CASSQTGYNSP. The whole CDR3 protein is CASSQTGYNSPLHF.

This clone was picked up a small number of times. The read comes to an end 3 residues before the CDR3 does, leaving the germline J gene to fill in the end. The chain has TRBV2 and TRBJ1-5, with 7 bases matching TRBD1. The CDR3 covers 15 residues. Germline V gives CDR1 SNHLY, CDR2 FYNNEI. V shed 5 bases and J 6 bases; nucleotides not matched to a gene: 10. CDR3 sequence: CASSIQGTRIQPQHF. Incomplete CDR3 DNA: TGTGCCAGCAGTATACAGGGGACTCGAATTCAGCCC.

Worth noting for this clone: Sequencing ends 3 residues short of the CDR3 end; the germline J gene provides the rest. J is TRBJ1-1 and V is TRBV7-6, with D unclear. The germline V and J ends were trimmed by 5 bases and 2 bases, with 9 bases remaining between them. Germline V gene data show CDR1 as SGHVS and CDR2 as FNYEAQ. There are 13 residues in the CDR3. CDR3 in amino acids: CASSITVNTEAFF. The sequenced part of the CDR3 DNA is TGTGCCAGCAGCATCACAGTAAACACTGAA.

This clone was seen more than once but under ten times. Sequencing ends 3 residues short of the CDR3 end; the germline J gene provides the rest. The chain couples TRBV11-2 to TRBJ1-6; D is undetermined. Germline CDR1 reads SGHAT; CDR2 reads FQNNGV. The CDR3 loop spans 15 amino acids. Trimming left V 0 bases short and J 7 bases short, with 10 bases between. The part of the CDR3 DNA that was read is TGTGCCAGCAGCTTAGAGGCAGCGGGGAATTCACCC. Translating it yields CASSLEAAGNSP. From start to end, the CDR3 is CASSLEAAGNSPLHF.

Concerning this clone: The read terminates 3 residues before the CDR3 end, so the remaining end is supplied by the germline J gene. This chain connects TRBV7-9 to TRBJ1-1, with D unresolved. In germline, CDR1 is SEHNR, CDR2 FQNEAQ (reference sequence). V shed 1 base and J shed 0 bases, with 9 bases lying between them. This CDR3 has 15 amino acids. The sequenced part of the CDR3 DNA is TGTGCCAGCAGCTTAGGCGGATTAATGAACACTGAA. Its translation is CASSLGGLMNTE. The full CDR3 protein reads CASSLGGLMNTEAFF.

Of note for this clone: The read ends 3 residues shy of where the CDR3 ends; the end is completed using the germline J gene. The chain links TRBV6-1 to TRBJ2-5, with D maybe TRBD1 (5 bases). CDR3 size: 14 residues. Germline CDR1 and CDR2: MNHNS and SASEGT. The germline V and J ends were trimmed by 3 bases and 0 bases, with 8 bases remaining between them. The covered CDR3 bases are TGTGCCAGCAGTGAGGGGCAGAACCAAGAGACC. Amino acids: CASSEGQNQET. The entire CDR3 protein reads CASSEGQNQETQYF.

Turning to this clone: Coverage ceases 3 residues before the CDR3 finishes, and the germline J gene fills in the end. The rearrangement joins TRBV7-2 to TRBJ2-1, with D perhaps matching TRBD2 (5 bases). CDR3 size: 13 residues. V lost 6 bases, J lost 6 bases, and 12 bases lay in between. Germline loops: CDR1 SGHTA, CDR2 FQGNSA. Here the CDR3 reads CASRAGLGNEQFF. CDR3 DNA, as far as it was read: TGTGCCAGCAGGGCGGGCCTCGGCAATGAG.

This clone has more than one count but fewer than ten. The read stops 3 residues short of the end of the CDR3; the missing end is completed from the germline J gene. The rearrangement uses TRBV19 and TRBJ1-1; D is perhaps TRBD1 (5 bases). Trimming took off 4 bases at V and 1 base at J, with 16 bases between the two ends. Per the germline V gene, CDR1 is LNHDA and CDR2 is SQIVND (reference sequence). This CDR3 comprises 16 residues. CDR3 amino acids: CASSNPLWGENTEAFF. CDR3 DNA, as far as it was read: TGTGCCAGTAGTAACCCCCTTTGGGGGGAGAACACTGAA.